This T cell receptor beta chain was identified during a study of OX40 agonist ivuxolimab in advanced cancers. The overall study: Clinicians treated patients with ivuxolimab, an agonistic anti-OX40 (CD134) antibody.

Baseline, cycle 4 day 1, and cycle 7 day 1 were the blood sampling points. With respect to this clone: Its antigen remains unknown.

Only in-frame clones appear in the TCRdb table, and some are missing; sequencing was by immunoSEQ multiplex PCR. The profile covers tens of thousands of clones, with 80% to 90% appearing a single time and about a fifth taken by the ten largest. Study findings and constraints: In general, CD8+ T cells held more expanded clones than CD4+ did, on average. At 0.1 to 3.0 mg/kg, CD4+ and CD8+ blood T cells expanded clonally by week 6.

Germline V CDR1 and CDR2: SGHVS, FNYEAQ. This CDR3 is 15 amino acids long. Trimming took 4 bases from V and 5 from J, leaving 17 bases between them. This TCR derives from an adult with an advanced solid tumor such as melanoma, head and neck, liver or kidney cancer. The material sequenced was CD4+ or CD8+ T cells sorted from blood, taken in a trial of the OX40 agonist ivuxolimab. This rearrangement joins TRBV7-6 to TRBJ2-5, with a possible D match to TRBD1 (6 bases). The CDR3 here is CASSYATGQFETQYF. CDR3 sequence (DNA): TGTGCCAGCAGCTATGCGACCGGACAGTTTGAGACCCAGTACTTC.